What follows is one TCR beta chain and its context. Source study methods: The authors estimated nucleated cell counts from reference gene primer amplification. Profiled with immunoSEQ multiplex PCR; TCRdb holds only in-frame clones, not every one. V, J and clone size derive from that table, while D and trimming were established from the DNA sequence. The profile shows about 23,000 clones, 85% to 95% of them singletons. These data are taken from a study of blood T cell repertoires in COVID-19. Overall study context: PBMCs, B-cell-depleted T cells, or T cells were the source of the cDNA or gDNA that made up the material.

The V and J ends lost 0 bases and 0 bases, in that order; junction bases with no gene match: 14. The CDR3 is 20 amino acids. Germline V gene lookup returns CDR1 LGHDT and CDR2 YNNKEL (reference sequence). Sample: peripheral blood. This sequence was found in a woman in her 50s with active COVID-19. The rearrangement links TRBV3-1 (or the pseudogene TRBV3-2) to TRBJ1-5; TRBD1 agrees at 7 bases. The chain's CDR3 is CASSQEGGAGTSISNQPQHF. Written as DNA, the CDR3 is TGTGCCAGCAGCCAAGAAGGGGGCGCGGGAACCTCGATTAGCAATCAGCCCCAGCATTTT.